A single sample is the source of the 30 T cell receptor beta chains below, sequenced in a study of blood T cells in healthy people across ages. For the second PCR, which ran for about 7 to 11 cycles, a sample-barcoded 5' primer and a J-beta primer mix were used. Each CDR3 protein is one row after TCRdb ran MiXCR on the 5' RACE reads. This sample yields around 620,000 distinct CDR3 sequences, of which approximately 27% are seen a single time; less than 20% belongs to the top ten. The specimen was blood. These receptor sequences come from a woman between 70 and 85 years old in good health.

In DNA form, the CDR3 reads TGTGCCAGCACCCTAGCGGGAGGGGGCAATGAGCAGTTCTTC. Protein: CASTLAGGGNEQFF. The chain recombines TRBV7-9 with TRBJ2-1; 12 bases are a match to TRBD2. There are 14 residues in the CDR3. Germline-derived CDR1 and CDR2 are SEHNR and FQNEAQ (reference sequence). The trim removed 7 bases at V and 6 bases at J, leaving 4 bases unmatched.

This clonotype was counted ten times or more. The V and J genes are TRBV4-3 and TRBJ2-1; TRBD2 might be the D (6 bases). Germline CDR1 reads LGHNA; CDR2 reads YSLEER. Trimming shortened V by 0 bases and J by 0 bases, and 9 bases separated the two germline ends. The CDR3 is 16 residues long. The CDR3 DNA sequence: TGCGCCAGCAGCCAAGAACGGGGGAGCTCCTACAATGAGCAGTTCTTC. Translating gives CASSQERGSSYNEQFF.

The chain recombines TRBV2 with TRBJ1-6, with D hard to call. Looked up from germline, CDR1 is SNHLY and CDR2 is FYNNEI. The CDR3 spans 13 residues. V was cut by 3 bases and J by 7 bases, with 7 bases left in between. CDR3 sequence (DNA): TGTGCCAGCAGTGACAGCGGAAATTCACCCCTCCACTTT. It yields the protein CASSDSGNSPLHF.

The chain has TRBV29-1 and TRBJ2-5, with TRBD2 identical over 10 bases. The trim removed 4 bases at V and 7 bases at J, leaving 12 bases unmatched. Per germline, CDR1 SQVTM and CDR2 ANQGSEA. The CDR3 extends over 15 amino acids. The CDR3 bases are TGCAGCGTTGTTGGGGCTAGCGGGAGTTTGGGGACCCAGTACTTC. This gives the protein CSVVGASGSLGTQYF.

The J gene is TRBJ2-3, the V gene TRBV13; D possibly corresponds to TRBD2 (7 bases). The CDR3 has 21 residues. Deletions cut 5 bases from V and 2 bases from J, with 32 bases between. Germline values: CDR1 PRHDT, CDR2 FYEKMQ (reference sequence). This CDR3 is CASSRLSLAGARRFVTDTQYF. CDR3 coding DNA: TGTGCCAGCAGCCGTTTAAGCTTGGCGGGGGCACGCAGATTTGTCACAGATACGCAGTATTTT.

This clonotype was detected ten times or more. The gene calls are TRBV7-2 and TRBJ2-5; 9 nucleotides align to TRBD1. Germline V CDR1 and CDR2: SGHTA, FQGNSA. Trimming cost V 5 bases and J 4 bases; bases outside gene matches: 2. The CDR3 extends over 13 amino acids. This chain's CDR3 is CASSGQGRETQYF. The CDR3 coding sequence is TGTGCCAGCAGCGGACAGGGGAGAGAGACCCAGTACTTC.

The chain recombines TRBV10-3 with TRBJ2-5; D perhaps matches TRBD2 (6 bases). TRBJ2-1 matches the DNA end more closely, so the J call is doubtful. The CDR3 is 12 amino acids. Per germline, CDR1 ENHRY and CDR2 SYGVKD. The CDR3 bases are TGTGCCATCAGTGGCCAGGGAGGTGAGCAGTTCTTC. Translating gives CAISGQGGEQFF.

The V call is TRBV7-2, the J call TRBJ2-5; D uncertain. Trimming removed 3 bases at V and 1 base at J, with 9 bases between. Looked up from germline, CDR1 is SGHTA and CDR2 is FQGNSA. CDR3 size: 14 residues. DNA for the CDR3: TGTGCCAGCAGCTTCTTTGCAGGCCAAGAGACCCAGTACTTC. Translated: CASSFFAGQETQYF.

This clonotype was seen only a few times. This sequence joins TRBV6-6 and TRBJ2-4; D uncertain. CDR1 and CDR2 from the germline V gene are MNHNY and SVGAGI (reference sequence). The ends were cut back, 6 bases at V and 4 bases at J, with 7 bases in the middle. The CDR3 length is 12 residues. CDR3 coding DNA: TGTGCCAGCAGCACGAGAAAAAACATTCAGTACTTC. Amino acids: CASSTRKNIQYF.

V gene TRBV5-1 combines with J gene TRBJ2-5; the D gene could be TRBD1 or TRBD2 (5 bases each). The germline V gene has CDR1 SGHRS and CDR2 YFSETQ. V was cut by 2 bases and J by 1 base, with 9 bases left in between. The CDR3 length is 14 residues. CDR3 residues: CASSLWDRQETQYF. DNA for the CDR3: TGCGCCAGCAGCTTATGGGACCGCCAAGAGACCCAGTACTTC. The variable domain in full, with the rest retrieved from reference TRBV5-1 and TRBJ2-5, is KAGVTQTPRYLIKTRGQQVTLSCSPISGHRSVSWYQQTPGQGLQFLFEYFSETQRNKGNFPGRFSGRQFSNSRSEMNVSTLELGDSALYLCASSLWDRQETQYFGPGTRLLVL.

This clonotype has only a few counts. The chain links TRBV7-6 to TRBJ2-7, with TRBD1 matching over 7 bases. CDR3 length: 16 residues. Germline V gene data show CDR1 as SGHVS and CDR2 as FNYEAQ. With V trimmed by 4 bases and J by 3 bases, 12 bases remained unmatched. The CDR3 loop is CASSSRTTGPLYEQYF. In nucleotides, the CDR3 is TGTGCCAGCAGCTCAAGGACGACAGGGCCCCTCTACGAGCAGTACTTC. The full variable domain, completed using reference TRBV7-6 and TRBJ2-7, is GAGVSQSPRYKVTKRGQDVALRCDPISGHVSLYWYRQALGQGPEFLTYFNYEAQQDKSGLPNDRFSAERPEGSISTLTIQRTEQRDSAMYRCASSSRTTGPLYEQYFGPGTRLTVT.

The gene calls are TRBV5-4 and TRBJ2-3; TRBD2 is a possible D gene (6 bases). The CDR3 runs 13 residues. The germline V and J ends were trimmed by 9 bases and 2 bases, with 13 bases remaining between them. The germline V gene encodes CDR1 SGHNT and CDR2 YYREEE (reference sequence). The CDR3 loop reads CAMRTNPTDTQYF. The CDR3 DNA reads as TGTGCCATGAGGACTAACCCCACAGATACGCAGTATTTT. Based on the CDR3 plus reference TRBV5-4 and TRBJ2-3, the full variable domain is ETGVTQSPTHLIKTRGQQVTLRCSSQSGHNTVSWYQQALGQGPQFIFQYYREEENGRGNFPPRFSGLQFPNYSSELNVNALELDDSALYLCAMRTNPTDTQYFGPGTRLTVL.

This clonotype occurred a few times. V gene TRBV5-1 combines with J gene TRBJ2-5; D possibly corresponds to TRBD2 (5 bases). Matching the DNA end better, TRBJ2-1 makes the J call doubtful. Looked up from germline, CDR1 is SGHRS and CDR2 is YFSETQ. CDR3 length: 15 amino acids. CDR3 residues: CASSSRTGPGNEQFF. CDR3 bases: TGCGCCAGCAGCTCTCGGACGGGCCCGGGGAATGAGCAGTTCTTC.

The CDR3 sequence is CASSMPGTDTQYF. The CDR3 DNA reads as TGTGCCAGCAGTATGCCCGGCACAGATACGCAGTATTTT. This chain links TRBV25-1 with TRBJ2-3; no clear D. The CDR3 contains 13 residues. Germline V gene lookup returns CDR1 MGHDK and CDR2 SYGVNS. V was shortened by 5 bases and J by 1 base, with 7 bases between the two germline ends.

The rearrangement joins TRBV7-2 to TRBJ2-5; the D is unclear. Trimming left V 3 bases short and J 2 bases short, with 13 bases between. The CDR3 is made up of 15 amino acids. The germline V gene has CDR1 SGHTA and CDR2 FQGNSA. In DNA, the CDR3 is TGTGCCAGCAGCTTTTCACTATCGAAGCAAGAGACCCAGTACTTC. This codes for CASSFSLSKQETQYF.

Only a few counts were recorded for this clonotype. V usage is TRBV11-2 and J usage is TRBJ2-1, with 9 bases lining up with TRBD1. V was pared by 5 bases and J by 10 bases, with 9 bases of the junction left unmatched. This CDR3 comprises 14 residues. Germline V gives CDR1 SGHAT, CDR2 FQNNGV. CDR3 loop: CASSVGTGTREQFF. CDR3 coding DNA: TGTGCCAGCAGCGTAGGGACAGGGACTCGGGAGCAGTTCTTC.

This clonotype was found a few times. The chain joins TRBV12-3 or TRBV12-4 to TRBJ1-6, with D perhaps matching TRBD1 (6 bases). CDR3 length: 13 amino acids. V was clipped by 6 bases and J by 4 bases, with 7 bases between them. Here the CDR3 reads CASRGQYNSPLHF. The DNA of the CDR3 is TGTGCCAGCAGAGGACAGTATAATTCACCCCTCCACTTT.

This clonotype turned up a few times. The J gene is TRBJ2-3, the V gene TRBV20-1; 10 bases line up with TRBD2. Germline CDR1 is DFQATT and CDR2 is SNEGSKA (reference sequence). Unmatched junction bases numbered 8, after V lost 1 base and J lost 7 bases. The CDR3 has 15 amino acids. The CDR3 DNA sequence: TGCAGTGCTAGAGCCGGACTAGCGGAGAAGAATACGCAGTATTTT. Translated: CSARAGLAEKNTQYF.

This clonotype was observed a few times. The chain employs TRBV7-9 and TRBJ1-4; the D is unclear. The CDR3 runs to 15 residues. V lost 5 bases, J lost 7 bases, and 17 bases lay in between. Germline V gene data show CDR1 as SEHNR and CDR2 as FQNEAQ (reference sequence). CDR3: CASSPNSRPGEKLFF. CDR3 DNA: TGTGCCAGCAGCCCCAATTCGCGGCCGGGTGAAAAACTGTTTTTT.

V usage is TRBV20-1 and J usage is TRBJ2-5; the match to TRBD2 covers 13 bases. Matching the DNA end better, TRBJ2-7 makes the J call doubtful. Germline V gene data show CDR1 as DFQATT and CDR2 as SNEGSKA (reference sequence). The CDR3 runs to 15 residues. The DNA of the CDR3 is TGCAGTGCTCAACTAGCGGGGGGGTTATCCTACGAGCAGTACTTC. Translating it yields CSAQLAGGLSYEQYF.

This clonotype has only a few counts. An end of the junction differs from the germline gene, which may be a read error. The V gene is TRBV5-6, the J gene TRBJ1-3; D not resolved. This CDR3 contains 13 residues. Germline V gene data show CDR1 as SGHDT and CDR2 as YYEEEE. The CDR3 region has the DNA TGTGCCAGCGGCTTGCATTCCGGAAACACCATATATTTT. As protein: CASGLHSGNTIYF.

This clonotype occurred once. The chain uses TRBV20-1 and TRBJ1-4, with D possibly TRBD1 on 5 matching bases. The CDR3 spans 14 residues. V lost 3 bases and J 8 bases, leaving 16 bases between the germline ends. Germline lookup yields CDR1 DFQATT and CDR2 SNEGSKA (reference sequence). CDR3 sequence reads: CSASSGNSKEKLFF. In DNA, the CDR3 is TGCAGTGCTAGCTCAGGGAATTCAAAGGAAAAACTGTTTTTT.

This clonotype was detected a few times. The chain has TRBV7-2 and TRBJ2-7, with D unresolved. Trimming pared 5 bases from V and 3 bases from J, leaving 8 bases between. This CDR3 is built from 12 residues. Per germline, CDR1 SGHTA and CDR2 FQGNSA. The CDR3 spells CASSPVFYEQYF. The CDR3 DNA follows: TGTGCCAGCAGCCCCGTATTCTACGAGCAGTACTTC.

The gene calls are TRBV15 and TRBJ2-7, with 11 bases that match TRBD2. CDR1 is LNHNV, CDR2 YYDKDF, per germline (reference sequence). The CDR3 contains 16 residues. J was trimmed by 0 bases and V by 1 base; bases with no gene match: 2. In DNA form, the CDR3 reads TGTGCCACCAGCAGAGGACTAGCGGGGAGCTCCTACGAGCAGTACTTC. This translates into CATSRGLAGSSYEQYF.

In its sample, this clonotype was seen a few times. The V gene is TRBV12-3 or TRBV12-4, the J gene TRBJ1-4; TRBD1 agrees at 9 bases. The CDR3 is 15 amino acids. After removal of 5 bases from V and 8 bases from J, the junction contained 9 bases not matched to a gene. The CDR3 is CASSDTGGAREKLFF. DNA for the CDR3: TGTGCCAGCAGTGATACAGGGGGCGCGCGGGAAAAACTGTTTTTT.

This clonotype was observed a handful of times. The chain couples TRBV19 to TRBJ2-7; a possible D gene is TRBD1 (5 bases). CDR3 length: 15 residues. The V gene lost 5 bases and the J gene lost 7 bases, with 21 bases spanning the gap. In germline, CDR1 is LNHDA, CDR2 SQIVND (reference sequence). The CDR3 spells CASSAAWGSSSEQYF. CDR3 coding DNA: TGTGCCAGTAGTGCGGCCTGGGGCTCCTCCAGTGAGCAGTACTTC.

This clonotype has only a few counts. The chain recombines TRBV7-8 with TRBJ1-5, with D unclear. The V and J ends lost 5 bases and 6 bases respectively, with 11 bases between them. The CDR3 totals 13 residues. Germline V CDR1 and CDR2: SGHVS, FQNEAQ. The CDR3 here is CASSPTWSQPQHF. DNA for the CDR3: TGTGCCAGCAGCCCCACGTGGAGTCAGCCCCAGCATTTT.

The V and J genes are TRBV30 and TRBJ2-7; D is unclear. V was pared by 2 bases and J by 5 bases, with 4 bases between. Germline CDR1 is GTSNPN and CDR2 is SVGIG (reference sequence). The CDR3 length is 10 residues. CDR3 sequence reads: CAWSSHEQYF. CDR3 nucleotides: TGTGCCTGGAGTTCACACGAGCAGTACTTC.

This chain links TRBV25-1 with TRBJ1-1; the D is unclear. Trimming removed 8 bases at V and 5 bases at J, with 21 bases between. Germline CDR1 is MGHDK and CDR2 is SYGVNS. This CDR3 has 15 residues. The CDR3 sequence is CASRAPIDVHTEAFF. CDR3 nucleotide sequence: TGTGCCAGCCGGGCCCCTATAGACGTTCATACTGAAGCTTTCTTT.

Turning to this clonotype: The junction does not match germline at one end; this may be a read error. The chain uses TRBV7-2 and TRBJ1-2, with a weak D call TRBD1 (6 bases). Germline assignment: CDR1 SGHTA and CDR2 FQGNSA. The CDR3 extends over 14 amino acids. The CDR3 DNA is TGTGCTAGCACCACAAAAGGGGGGGCGAGGGGCTACACCTTC. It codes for CASTTKGGARGYTF.